Given below is one T cell receptor (beta chain) in context. This specimen comes from a study of blood T cell repertoires in COVID-19. For the study at large: The United States, Italy and Spain provided the acute and convalescent COVID-19 samples.

Some clones are missing from TCRdb's copy, which holds only in-frame ones; the method was immunoSEQ multiplex PCR. This table has approximately 350,000 clones, 89% appearing once. This CDR3 contains 12 residues. V lost 7 bases, J lost 10 bases, and 6 bases stayed unmatched. Germline V gene data show CDR1 as LNHDA and CDR2 as SQIVND (reference sequence). The V call is TRBV19, the J call TRBJ1-2, with 10 nucleotides matching TRBD1. The TCR comes from a man aged 35-49 years with acute or convalescent COVID-19. Specimen: peripheral blood. CDR3 loop: CASTPGQGYYTF. CDR3 bases: TGTGCCAGTACCCCGGGACAGGGGTACTACACCTTC.